A selection of T cell receptor beta chains follows, all from one sample in a study of shared clonotypes between healthy human individuals. Data came from immunoSEQ multiplex PCR; TCRdb stores just in-frame clones and leaves some out. Of under 600,000 clones listed, about 97% are singletons. Sequencing was done on a sample of naive CD4+ T cells sorted from blood. The receptors originated from a woman aged 30 to 39 in good health. CDR3s include the opening cysteine and the closing phenylalanine or tryptophan. Fields, in order: D gene, clone size, J gene, V gene, CDR3 length, CDR3 DNA, CDR3 protein. D genes are given only for firm matches. Part of the rows lack a size; the others show once, few, many or a class for expanded clones.

>NA|once|TRBJ1-3|TRBV11-3|15
TGTGCCAGCAGCTTATCAGGGACCGGCGGAAACACCATATATTTT
CASSLSGTGGNTIYF
>NA|NA|TRBJ1-3|TRBV5-1|16
TGCGCCAGCAGCTTGGGTTGGGTCTACTCTGGAAACACCATATATTTT
CASSLGWVYSGNTIYF
>NA|NA|TRBJ1-5|TRBV7-8|13
TGTGCCAGCAGCCTAGAATGGCCAGAGCCCCAGCATTTT
CASSLEWPEPQHF
>TRBD1|once|TRBJ2-2|TRBV19|17
TGTGCCAGTATTGGACAGGGGGTGACATATGGAACCGGGGAGCTGTTTTTT
CASIGQGVTYGTGELFF
>TRBD2|NA|TRBJ2-7|TRBV7-2|17
TGTGCCAGCAGCCCGGGGCGCGGGAGGGTCCCATTTTCCGAGCAGTACTTC
CASSPGRGRVPFSEQYF
>NA|NA|TRBJ2-7|TRBV7-9|14
TGTGCCAGCAGCTTAGCGGGGAAACCCTACGAGCAGTACTTC
CASSLAGKPYEQYF
>NA|once|TRBJ2-1|TRBV28|12
TGTGCCAGCAGCAACCTAGGTGGTGAGCAGTTCTTC
CASSNLGGEQFF
>TRBD2|NA|TRBJ2-6|TRBV5-1|15
TGCGCCAGCAGCCCGGGGGGGGCTGGGGCCAACGTCCTGACTTTC
CASSPGGAGANVLTF
>TRBD1|NA|TRBJ2-7|TRBV25-1|15
TGTGCCAGCAGTGAACCGGGACAGGTCAGCTACGAGCAGTACTTC
CASSEPGQVSYEQYF
>NA|NA|TRBJ2-7|TRBV21-1|13
TGTGCCAGCAGCACAAGGAAACTTTACGAGCAGTACTTC
CASSTRKLYEQYF
>TRBD1|NA|TRBJ1-2|TRBV18|15
TGTGCCAGCTCACCCGGACAGGGGGCCAGCTATGGCTACACCTTC
CASSPGQGASYGYTF
>TRBD2|NA|TRBJ2-1|TRBV28|15
TGTGCCAGCAGTTCGGGACTAGCGGGTAAGGATGAGCAGTTCTTC
CASSSGLAGKDEQFF
>NA|once|TRBJ1-1|TRBV10-3|12
TGTGCCATCAGTGAGAGAGCCGGGGCTGCTTTCTTT
CAISERAGAAFF
>NA|NA|TRBJ2-5|TRBV29-1|14
TGCAGCGTTTTTCCCGGGGCCGCACAAGAGACCCAGTACTTC
CSVFPGAAQETQYF
>NA|NA|TRBJ1-3|TRBV28|13
TGTGCCAGCGGACAGTCCTCTGGAAACACCATATATTTT
CASGQSSGNTIYF
>NA|NA|TRBJ1-5|TRBV6-1|15
TGTGCCAGCAGTGAAACGTCCGGCGGCGATCAGCCCCAGCATTTT
CASSETSGGDQPQHF
>TRBD1|NA|TRBJ1-4|TRBV5-1|14
TGCGCCAGCAGCTTCCGGGACAGTAATGAAAAACTGTTTTTT
CASSFRDSNEKLFF
>NA|NA|TRBJ1-2|TRBV28|15
TGTGCCAGCAGTTACCCCTGGGGGCAGGGTGGTGGCTACACCTTC
CASSYPWGQGGGYTF
>NA|NA|TRBJ2-1|TRBV20-1|11
TGCAGTGCCCGATGGGGGAATGAGCAGTTCTTC
CSARWGNEQFF
>TRBD2|NA|TRBJ2-1|TRBV4-1|16
TGCGCCAGCAGAAACATCCGACTAGCGGGAGTATATGAGCAGTTCTTC
CASRNIRLAGVYEQFF
>NA|NA|TRBJ2-1|TRBV7-9|11
TGTGCCAGCAGCTTAAAGGTAGAGCAGTTCTTC
CASSLKVEQFF
>TRBD1|NA|TRBJ2-6|TRBV4-1|17
TGCGCCAGCAGCCGGGGACAGGGGGCGATCGGGGCCAACGTCCTGACTTTC
CASSRGQGAIGANVLTF
>NA|once|TRBJ2-2|TRBV7-3|13
TGTGCCAGCAGCACCAAGAACACCGGGGAGCTGTTTTTT
CASSTKNTGELFF
>TRBD2|NA|TRBJ2-1|TRBV19|16
TGTGCCAGTAGTCCGCCGACTAGCGGGAGGGCCGCTGAGCAGTTCTTC
CASSPPTSGRAAEQFF
>TRBD1|NA|TRBJ1-1|TRBV19|15
TGTGCCAGTAGTAGTGGAACAGGGGGCCGTTCTGAAGCTTTCTTT
CASSSGTGGRSEAFF
>TRBD2|NA|TRBJ2-2|TRBV28|18
TGTGCCAGCAGTTTATGGGGACTAGCGGGGACGAACACCGGGGAGCTGTTTTTT
CASSLWGLAGTNTGELFF
>NA|NA|TRBJ2-1|TRBV5-1|13
TGCGCCAGCAGCTTGGAACCCACCAATGAGCAGTTCTTC
CASSLEPTNEQFF
>NA|NA|TRBJ1-5|TRBV7-8|19
TGTGCCAGCAGCTTACGGCGGCCAGGAACGGGGATCGGCAATCAGCCCCAGCATTTT
CASSLRRPGTGIGNQPQHF
>TRBD1|NA|TRBJ2-7|TRBV10-3|16
TGTGCCATCAGTGAGTCGACTCGGGACAGGGACTACGAGCAGTACTTC
CAISESTRDRDYEQYF